These T cell receptor beta chains were read from a single sample in a study of blood T cell repertoires in COVID-19. Sequencing was performed with immunoSEQ multiplex PCR; in TCRdb, only in-frame clones are kept and a portion is missing. The sample lists 150,000 to 200,000 clones; about 90% were seen once. Sequenced input: PBMCs or T cells enriched from blood (not recorded which). These receptors came from a woman aged 18-29 years who had recovered from COVID-19. Both conserved end residues are trimmed from each CDR3.

v_call: TRBV28
j_call: TRBJ2-3
cdr3_aa: ASSFLGEVTDTQY

v_call: TRBV21-1
j_call: TRBJ1-2
cdr3_aa: ASSKDDPEVDGYT

v_call: TRBV18
j_call: TRBJ2-3
cdr3_aa: ASSPMVAPDTQY

v_call: TRBV11-2
j_call: TRBJ1-2
cdr3_aa: ASSLIDSPYGYT

v_call: TRBV19
j_call: TRBJ1-1
cdr3_aa: ASSIAGRTNTEAF

v_call: TRBV10-3
j_call: TRBJ2-2
cdr3_aa: AISEKTQNTGELF

v_call: TRBV7-2
j_call: TRBJ1-3
cdr3_aa: ASSVPGQGESSGNTIY

v_call: TRBV4-3
j_call: TRBJ2-3
cdr3_aa: ASSQESFRGAATQY

v_call: TRBV28
j_call: TRBJ1-1
cdr3_aa: ASSSSHRLAF

v_call: TRBV19
j_call: TRBJ1-1
cdr3_aa: ASSSLPGQKNTEAF

v_call: TRBV5-1
j_call: TRBJ2-7
cdr3_aa: ASSLVGESYEQY

v_call: TRBV9
j_call: TRBJ2-1
cdr3_aa: ASSVADSFHEQF

v_call: TRBV6-5
j_call: TRBJ1-1
cdr3_aa: ATQPGQTQAEAF

v_call: TRBV5-4
j_call: TRBJ1-2
cdr3_aa: ASSGRGGPGNYGYT

v_call: TRBV10-2
j_call: TRBJ1-1
cdr3_aa: ASSELGRRLLLETEAF

v_call: TRBV24-1
j_call: TRBJ2-5
cdr3_aa: ATSDRSKETQY

v_call: TRBV7-2
j_call: TRBJ1-6
cdr3_aa: ASSFQAGRDSPLH

v_call: TRBV30
j_call: TRBJ2-5
cdr3_aa: AWGTGRGRQETQY

v_call: TRBV2
j_call: TRBJ1-5
cdr3_aa: ASSDYQGVDKPQH

v_call: TRBV7-9
j_call: TRBJ1-2
cdr3_aa: ASSLSDSLNYGYT

v_call: TRBV5-1
j_call: TRBJ1-6
cdr3_aa: ASSLDYAVGGGGKALH